One sample yielded the 18 T cell receptor beta chains listed below, sequenced in a study of blood T cell repertoires in COVID-19. Some clones are missing from TCRdb's copy, which holds only in-frame ones; the method was immunoSEQ multiplex PCR. The data contain some 200,000 clones, over 80% of them singletons. Specimen: peripheral blood. Receptors originate from a woman aged 40 to 55 with acute or convalescent COVID-19.

The chain carries TRBV19 and TRBJ2-1; D might be TRBD1 (5 bases). The CDR3 spans 13 residues. The ends were cut back, 1 base at V and 6 bases at J, with 7 bases in the middle. Germline-derived CDR1 and CDR2 are LNHDA and SQIVND (reference sequence). The CDR3 reads CASSIAGINEQFF. The CDR3 DNA reads TGTGCCAGTAGTATAGCAGGGATCAATGAGCAGTTCTTC.

The chain joins TRBV7-2 to TRBJ1-3, with D possibly TRBD1 on 6 matching bases. V dropped 1 base and J dropped 1 base, with 8 bases sitting between them. This CDR3 has 15 amino acids. The germline CDR1 and CDR2 sequences are SGHTA and FQGNSA. The CDR3 loop reads CASSLDGTSGNTIYF. The CDR3 nucleotides are TGTGCCAGCAGCTTAGATGGGACATCTGGAAACACCATATATTTT. The full variable domain, with the rest looked up from reference TRBV7-2 and TRBJ1-3, is GAGVSQSPSNKVTEKGKDVELRCDPISGHTALYWYRQSLGQGLEFLIYFQGNSAPDKSGLPSDRFSAERTGGSVSTLTIQRTQQEDSAVYLCASSLDGTSGNTIYFGEGSWLTVV.

The V and J genes are TRBV30 and TRBJ1-6; D unclear. Germline lookup yields CDR1 GTSNPN and CDR2 SVGIG (reference sequence). This CDR3 is built from 11 residues. Trimming stripped 3 bases from V and 10 bases from J, with 7 bases between. CDR3 DNA: TGTGCCTGGAGAGAGGAGTCACCCCTCCACTTT. Translating it yields CAWREESPLHF.

This clone has only one observation. The chain carries TRBV7-9 and TRBJ1-5, with a weak D call TRBD1 (5 bases). The germline V gene encodes CDR1 SEHNR and CDR2 FQNEAQ (reference sequence). V lost 1 base and J lost 1, with 14 bases in between. This CDR3 contains 17 residues. The CDR3 here is CASSLGYEAGSNQPQHF. CDR3 bases: TGTGCCAGCAGCTTAGGATACGAGGCAGGGAGCAATCAGCCCCAGCATTTT. The variable domain in full, completed from reference TRBV7-9 and TRBJ1-5, reads DTGVSQNPRHKITKRGQNVTFRCDPISEHNRLYWYRQTLGQGPEFLTYFQNEAQLEKSRLLSDRFSAERPKGSFSTLEIQRTEQGDSAMYLCASSLGYEAGSNQPQHFGDGTRLSIL.

This clone was seen only a few times. V and J are TRBV24-1 and TRBJ2-7; D possibly corresponds to TRBD2 (5 bases). The germline V gene has CDR1 KGHDR and CDR2 SFDVKD. V dropped 4 bases and J dropped 5 bases, with 17 bases sitting between them. This CDR3 is 15 amino acids long. In DNA form, the CDR3 reads TGTGCCACCAGTGACTCGATAGGTTCGGAGGACGAGCAGTACTTC. Encoded protein: CATSDSIGSEDEQYF.

The count of this clone is one. The chain combines TRBV5-8 with TRBJ1-5; 9 bases agree with TRBD1. The V and J ends lost 4 bases and 5 bases, in that order; junction bases with no gene match: 10. CDR3 length: 16 residues. Per the germline V gene, CDR1 is SGHTS and CDR2 is YDEGEE. In nucleotides, the CDR3 is TGTGCCAGCAGCCCGCCCGGGACAGGGAAGTATCAGCCCCAGCATTTT. Its translation: CASSPPGTGKYQPQHF.

The chain employs TRBV9 and TRBJ2-5, with 9 bases fitting TRBD2. CDR1 SGDLS and CDR2 YYNGEE come from the germline V gene. The CDR3 is 15 amino acids. Trimming took 2 bases from V and 2 from J; bases not matched to a gene: 4. Written as DNA, the CDR3 is TGTGCCAGCAGCGTGGCGGGGGGGCATCAAGAGACCCAGTACTTC. Its translation: CASSVAGGHQETQYF.

V is TRBV7-2 and J is TRBJ1-1, with a tentative D call TRBD1 (6 bases). This CDR3 spans 12 amino acids. With 6 bases removed from V and 6 bases from J, the gap between germline ends came to 11 bases. The germline V gene has CDR1 SGHTA and CDR2 FQGNSA. The CDR3 sequence is CASRQTGSEAFF. The CDR3 nucleotides read TGTGCCAGCAGACAAACAGGGTCTGAAGCTTTCTTT.

The chain employs TRBV19 and TRBJ1-5; a weak D match, TRBD1 (6 bases). V was cut by 6 bases and J by 3 bases, with 15 bases left in between. The CDR3 totals 15 residues. CDR1 LNHDA and CDR2 SQIVND come from the germline V gene (reference sequence). CDR3 sequence: CASRFSGQHNQPQHF. The DNA of the CDR3 is TGTGCCAGTAGATTCTCCGGACAGCACAATCAGCCCCAGCATTTT.

The chain is built from TRBV27 and TRBJ1-2; D is possibly TRBD1 (5 bases). V dropped 6 bases and J dropped 8 bases, with 13 bases sitting between them. CDR3 size: 12 residues. Germline loops: CDR1 MNHEY, CDR2 SMNVEV (reference sequence). The DNA for the CDR3 is TGTGCCAGCAGGGCAGGGATTGGAGGCTACACCTTC. Its translation: CASRAGIGGYTF.

The chain couples TRBV7-9 to TRBJ2-1; D is possibly TRBD2 (5 bases). Deletions cut 1 base from V and 10 bases from J, with 14 bases between. The CDR3 extends over 14 amino acids. Per the germline V gene, CDR1 is SEHNR and CDR2 is FQNEAQ (reference sequence). The CDR3 nucleotides are TGTGCCAGCAGCTTAGTGAGGGTTGGGGAGGAGCAGTTCTTC. Translation gives CASSLVRVGEEQFF.

The rearrangement joins TRBV6-5 to TRBJ2-5, with D possibly TRBD2 on 5 matching bases. Deletions cut 6 bases from V and 5 bases from J, with 13 bases between. Germline V CDR1 and CDR2: MNHEY, SVGAGI. The CDR3 consists of 13 residues. DNA of the CDR3: TGTGCCAGCAGCGCCCCACGAGGGGAGACCCAGTACTTC. Translation gives CASSAPRGETQYF.

The V and J genes are TRBV13 and TRBJ2-3; 13 nucleotides line up with TRBD2. The CDR3 spans 16 residues. Trimming took 1 base from V and 5 from J; bases not matched to a gene: 3. The germline CDR1 and CDR2 sequences are PRHDT and FYEKMQ (reference sequence). Written as DNA, the CDR3 is TGTGCCAGCAGCTTAGCCGGACTAGCGGGAGTAGATACGCAGTATTTT. Translating it yields CASSLAGLAGVDTQYF.

The chain links TRBV7-9 to TRBJ2-2, with 9 nucleotides matching TRBD2. The CDR3 spans 19 residues. V gave up 5 bases and J gave up 6 bases; unmatched junction bases: 19. The germline V gene encodes CDR1 SEHNR and CDR2 FQNEAQ (reference sequence). The CDR3 sequence: CASSEYWRGTSLLAGELFF. DNA of the CDR3: TGTGCCAGCAGCGAATACTGGAGGGGGACTAGCCTTCTGGCCGGGGAGCTGTTTTTT.

This CDR3 is CASSSLQGGTDTQYF. The CDR3 nucleotides read TGTGCCAGCAGCTCATTACAGGGGGGCACAGATACGCAGTATTTT. The V and J genes are TRBV6-5 and TRBJ2-3; the match to TRBD1 covers 8 bases. After removal of 6 bases from V and 1 base from J, the junction contained 6 bases not matched to a gene. The germline CDR1 and CDR2 sequences are MNHEY and SVGAGI. The CDR3 is 15 amino acids.

This clone was picked up one time. The CDR3 region is CASSLAGVITGQGFYEQYF. DNA for the CDR3: TGTGCCAGCAGCTTGGCCGGGGTAATTACGGGACAGGGGTTCTACGAGCAGTACTTC. The rearrangement uses TRBV5-6 and TRBJ2-7, with 10 bases lining up with TRBD1. The ends lost 0 bases at V and 3 bases at J; junction bases unmatched: 15. Germline V lookup: CDR1 SGHDT, CDR2 YYEEEE. This CDR3 spans 19 amino acids.

This clone was recorded only once. The V call is TRBV6-5, the J call TRBJ2-2, with TRBD1 identical over 9 bases. Germline CDR1 and CDR2: MNHEY and SVGAGI. There are 15 residues in the CDR3. Unmatched junction bases numbered 6, after V lost 4 bases and J lost 6 bases. CDR3 coding DNA: TGTGCCAGCAGTTCCGAACAGGGGGCGCCCGGGGAGCTGTTTTTT. Translating it yields CASSSEQGAPGELFF.

This clone was seen a few times. The chain joins TRBV24-1 to TRBJ2-5; D is undetermined. V was pared by 5 bases and J by 7 bases, with 13 bases between. The CDR3 spans 13 residues. Looked up from germline, CDR1 is KGHDR and CDR2 is SFDVKD. The CDR3 DNA is TGTGCCACCAGTGCTGGTAGCTTGGGGACCCAGTACTTC. Its translation is CATSAGSLGTQYF.